This is a list of T cell receptor beta chains from one sample in a study of CD8 T cells in ankylosing spondylitis. TCRdb analysed the 5' RACE reads with MiXCR anew, one entry per CDR3 protein. Of roughly 250,000 distinct CDR3 sequences listed, 7.5% to 9% are singletons. Material: blood, either unsorted or a sorted T cell fraction (not recorded which). The receptors originated from a male donor with ankylosing spondylitis or in good health (not recorded which). CDR3s include the opening cysteine and the closing phenylalanine or tryptophan. The order of the fields is clone size, J gene, D gene, V gene, CDR3 length, CDR3 protein, CDR3 DNA. D genes are given only for firm matches. Clone size is given for some rows only: seen once, a few or many times, or a class if the clone is expanded.

- | TRBJ2-7 | - | TRBV25-1 | 12 | CASSADNYERYF | TGTGCCAGCAGTGCGGACAACTACGAGCGGTACTTC
many | TRBJ2-3 | - | TRBV9 | 14 | CASKRIGGTDTQYF | TGTGCCAGCAAGAGGATAGGAGGGACAGATACGCAGTATTTT
- | TRBJ1-2 | - | TRBV5-1 | 14 | CASSLVSSSRSYTF | TGCGCCAGCAGCTTGGTCAGTTCCTCTAGGAGCTACACCTTC
many | TRBJ2-5 | - | TRBV29-1 | 15 | CSVEFVATPQETQYF | TGCAGCGTTGAATTCGTTGCGACCCCTCAAGAGACCCAGTACTTC
few | TRBJ2-5 | - | TRBV25-1 | 13 | CASSDRSAVRQYF | TGTGCCAGCAGTGATAGGTCAGCCGTTCGCCAGTACTTC
- | TRBJ2-5 | TRBD1 | TRBV6-6 | 15 | CASNPGQGGQETQYF | TGTGCCAGCAACCCGGGACAGGGGGGACAAGAGACCCAGTACTTC
many | TRBJ1-6 | - | TRBV5-1 | 16 | CASSSGLGTYNSPLHF | TGCGCCAGCAGCTCGGGGCTCGGTACCTATAATTCACCCCTCCACTTT
many | TRBJ2-7 | TRBD2 | TRBV5-1 | 15 | CASSQLAGRATRQYF | TGCGCCAGCAGCCAGCTAGCGGGGCGAGCTACGAGGCAGTACTTC
few | TRBJ2-1 | TRBD2 | TRBV20-1 | 14 | CSARAGTGGDEQFF | TGCAGTGCCAGGGCCGGGACTGGGGGGGATGAGCAGTTCTTC
- | TRBJ1-5 | - | TRBV29-1 | 13 | CSALNGGNQPQHF | TGCAGCGCCTTAAACGGGGGCAATCAGCCCCAGCATTTT
few | TRBJ1-5 | - | TRBV18 | 12 | CARGPLHQPQHF | TGTGCCAGGGGGCCGCTCCATCAGCCCCAGCATTTT
many | TRBJ1-6 | - | TRBV6-1 | 15 | CASSAGLLANSPLHF | TGTGCCAGCAGTGCCGGACTCTTAGCCAATTCACCCCTCCACTTT
few | TRBJ2-6 | - | TRBV12-3/TRBV12-4 | 18 | CASSPPGQLSSGANVLTF | TGTGCCAGCAGTCCCCCCGGACAGCTTAGCTCTGGGGCCAACGTCCTGACTTTC
many | TRBJ1-1 | - | TRBV20-1 | 13 | CSARSRGKTEAFF | TGCAGTGCCAGAAGCAGGGGCAAGACTGAAGCTTTCTTT
many | TRBJ1-2 | TRBD1 | TRBV12-3/TRBV12-4 | 13 | CASNLGTGNGYTF | TGTGCCAGCAACTTGGGGACAGGCAACGGCTACACCTTC
- | TRBJ1-1 | - | TRBV7-6 | 12 | CATGHLRTEAFF | TGTGCCACGGGACACCTGAGAACTGAAGCTTTCTTT
- | TRBJ1-1 | TRBD1 | TRBV7-9 | 15 | CASSLDTGGNTEAFF | TGTGCCAGCAGCTTAGACACAGGGGGCAACACTGAAGCTTTCTTT
few | TRBJ2-2 | - | TRBV12-3/TRBV12-4 | 14 | CASSLLGKTGELFF | TGTGCCAGCAGTTTGCTGGGCAAAACCGGGGAGCTGTTTTTT